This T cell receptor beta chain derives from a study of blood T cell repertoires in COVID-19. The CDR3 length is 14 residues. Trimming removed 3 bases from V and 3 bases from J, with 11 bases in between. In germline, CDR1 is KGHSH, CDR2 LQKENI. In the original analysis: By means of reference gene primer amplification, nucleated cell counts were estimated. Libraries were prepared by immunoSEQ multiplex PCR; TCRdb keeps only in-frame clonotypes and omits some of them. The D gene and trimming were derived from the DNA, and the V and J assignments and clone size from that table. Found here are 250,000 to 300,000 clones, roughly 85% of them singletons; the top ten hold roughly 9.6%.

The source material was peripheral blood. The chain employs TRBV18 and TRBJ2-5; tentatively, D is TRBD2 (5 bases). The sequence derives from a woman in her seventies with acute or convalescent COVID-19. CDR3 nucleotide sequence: TGTGCCAGCTCACCTGGGAGCGGTAAAGAGACCCAGTACTTC. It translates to CASSPGSGKETQYF. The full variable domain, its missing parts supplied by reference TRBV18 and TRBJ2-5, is NAGVMQNPRHLVRRRGQEARLRCSPMKGHSHVYWYRQLPEEGLKFMVYLQKENIIDESGMPKERFSAEFPKEGPSILRIQQVVRGDSAAYFCASSPGSGKETQYFGPGTRLLVL.